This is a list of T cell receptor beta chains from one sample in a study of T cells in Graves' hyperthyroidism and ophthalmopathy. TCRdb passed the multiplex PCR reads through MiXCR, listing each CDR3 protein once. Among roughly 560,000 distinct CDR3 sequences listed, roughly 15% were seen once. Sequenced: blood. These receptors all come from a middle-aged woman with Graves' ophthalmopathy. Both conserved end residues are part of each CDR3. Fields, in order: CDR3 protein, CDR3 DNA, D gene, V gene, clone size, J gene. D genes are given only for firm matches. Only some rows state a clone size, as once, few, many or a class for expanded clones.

CDR3: CSARVRDRASYEQYF
DNA: TGCAGTGCTAGAGTTCGGGACAGGGCGTCCTACGAGCAGTACTTC
D: TRBD1
V: TRBV20-1
size: many
J: TRBJ2-7

CDR3: CASSYDLNYGYTF
DNA: TGTGCCAGCAGTTACGATCTGAACTATGGCTACACCTTC
D: .
V: TRBV6-2/TRBV6-3
size: many
J: TRBJ1-2

CDR3: CSANDELAASYEQYF
DNA: TGCAGTGCTAACGATGAACTAGCGGCATCCTACGAGCAGTACTTC
D: TRBD2
V: TRBV20-1
size: many
J: TRBJ2-7

CDR3: CASSSVQGTFDRSGANVLTF
DNA: TGTGCCAGCAGTTCCGTCCAGGGGACCTTTGACCGTTCTGGGGCCAACGTCCTGACTTTC
D: .
V: TRBV28
size: few
J: TRBJ2-6

CDR3: CATSDWGRGDPETQYF
DNA: TGTGCCACCAGTGATTGGGGCAGGGGCGACCCAGAGACCCAGTACTTC
D: .
V: TRBV24-1
size: many
J: TRBJ2-5

CDR3: CATSDSNQPQHF
DNA: TGTGCCACCAGTGATTCCAATCAGCCCCAGCATTTT
D: .
V: TRBV24-1
size: many
J: TRBJ1-5

CDR3: CASSPPDKWASEQYF
DNA: TGTGCCAGCTCACCACCGGACAAATGGGCCTCCGAGCAGTACTTC
D: .
V: TRBV18
size: few
J: TRBJ2-7

CDR3: CASAGTTYSPLHF
DNA: TGTGCCAGCGCCGGGACAACCTATTCACCCCTCCACTTT
D: .
V: TRBV28
size: .
J: TRBJ1-6

CDR3: CASLGNSNQPQHF
DNA: TGTGCCAGCCTTGGGAATAGCAATCAGCCCCAGCATTTT
D: .
V: TRBV19
size: .
J: TRBJ1-5

CDR3: CASIEGILTEAFF
DNA: TGTGCCAGCATTGAGGGGATCTTGACTGAAGCTTTCTTT
D: .
V: TRBV6-1
size: many
J: TRBJ1-1

CDR3: CASSYSPTGYVGMNTEAFF
DNA: TGTGCCAGCAGTTACTCGCCTACAGGGTACGTGGGCATGAACACTGAAGCTTTCTTT
D: .
V: TRBV6-2/TRBV6-3
size: many
J: TRBJ1-1

CDR3: CSALFIGGDPYEQYF
DNA: TGCAGTGCCCTCTTTATTGGGGGGGATCCCTACGAGCAGTACTTC
D: TRBD2
V: TRBV20-1
size: few
J: TRBJ2-7

CDR3: CASSGQKNYGYTF
DNA: TGTGCCAGTTCGGGACAAAAAAATTATGGCTACACCTTC
D: .
V: TRBV28
size: .
J: TRBJ1-2

CDR3: CSASTSRDSAQETQYF
DNA: TGCAGTGCTAGTACATCCCGGGACTCGGCACAAGAGACCCAGTACTTC
D: .
V: TRBV20-1
size: many
J: TRBJ2-5

CDR3: CASSSREETQYF
DNA: TGTGCCAGCAGTTCTAGAGAGGAGACCCAGTACTTC
D: .
V: TRBV6-5
size: many
J: TRBJ2-5

CDR3: CASSPRLGLAGGTLGYEQYF
DNA: TGTGCCAGCAGCCCCCGCTTGGGGCTAGCGGGAGGAACCCTCGGCTACGAGCAGTACTTC
D: TRBD2
V: TRBV4-2
size: many
J: TRBJ2-7

CDR3: CASKGQSNQPQHF
DNA: TGTGCCAGCAAGGGACAGTCTAATCAGCCCCAGCATTTT
D: TRBD1
V: TRBV6-1
size: many
J: TRBJ1-5

CDR3: CASSSEGIFYEQYF
DNA: TGTGCCAGCAGTTCTGAGGGGATCTTCTACGAGCAGTACTTC
D: .
V: TRBV6-5
size: many
J: TRBJ2-7

CDR3: CAWSRGHQETQYF
DNA: TGTGCCTGGAGTCGCGGGCATCAAGAGACCCAGTACTTC
D: .
V: TRBV30
size: many
J: TRBJ2-5

CDR3: CASSQGDEQYF
DNA: TGTGCCAGCAGTCAAGGGGACGAGCAGTACTTC
D: .
V: TRBV7-9
size: many
J: TRBJ2-7

CDR3: CASSQTGRPISGYTF
DNA: TGTGCCAGCAGCCAGACGGGACGGCCTATCTCTGGCTACACCTTC
D: .
V: TRBV7-2
size: many
J: TRBJ1-2

CDR3: CASSSIGAGFKDEQYF
DNA: TGTGCCAGCAGTTCGATCGGAGCGGGGTTTAAGGACGAGCAGTACTTC
D: TRBD2
V: TRBV28
size: many
J: TRBJ2-7

CDR3: CASSLIGRSGTQYF
DNA: TGCGCCAGCAGCTTAATCGGGAGGTCGGGGACCCAGTACTTC
D: TRBD2
V: TRBV5-1
size: few
J: TRBJ2-5

CDR3: CAISGTLDSYEQYF
DNA: TGTGCCATCAGTGGGACGCTCGACTCCTACGAGCAGTACTTC
D: .
V: TRBV10-3
size: .
J: TRBJ2-7

CDR3: CASSYLTGGQETQYF
DNA: TGTGCCAGCAGTTACTTGACAGGGGGTCAAGAGACCCAGTACTTC
D: TRBD1
V: TRBV6-2/TRBV6-3
size: many
J: TRBJ2-5

CDR3: CAIRETTGREQYF
DNA: TGTGCCATCAGAGAAACGACAGGGAGGGAGCAGTACTTC
D: .
V: TRBV10-3
size: many
J: TRBJ2-7

CDR3: CASSGSFLGVHGYTF
DNA: TGTGCCAGCAGTGGGAGCTTTTTAGGGGTGCATGGCTACACCTTC
D: .
V: TRBV6-1
size: many
J: TRBJ1-2

CDR3: CASSLRWGGRKETQYF
DNA: TGTGCCAGCAGTTTAAGGTGGGGGGGCCGGAAAGAGACCCAGTACTTC
D: .
V: TRBV12-3/TRBV12-4
size: .
J: TRBJ2-5

CDR3: CASSYRSDPLAKNIQYF
DNA: TGTGCCAGCAGCTATAGAAGCGACCCCCTAGCCAAAAACATTCAGTACTTC
D: .
V: TRBV7-8
size: many
J: TRBJ2-4

CDR3: CASNSQDGSGELFF
DNA: TGTGCCAGCAATTCCCAGGATGGTTCCGGGGAGCTGTTTTTT
D: .
V: TRBV27
size: .
J: TRBJ2-2

CDR3: CATGETHEQYF
DNA: TGTGCGACAGGGGAAACCCACGAGCAGTACTTC
D: TRBD1
V: TRBV6-2/TRBV6-3
size: .
J: TRBJ2-7

CDR3: CASREPGQGAYEQYF
DNA: TGTGCCAGCAGGGAACCGGGACAGGGTGCCTACGAGCAGTACTTC
D: TRBD1
V: TRBV7-2
size: many
J: TRBJ2-7

CDR3: CASSYIGQGESPLHF
DNA: TGTGCCAGCAGTTACATCGGACAGGGGGAATCACCCCTCCACTTT
D: TRBD1
V: TRBV6-5
size: few
J: TRBJ1-6

CDR3: CAIGQGGQETQYF
DNA: TGTGCCATCGGACAGGGTGGGCAAGAGACCCAGTACTTC
D: TRBD1
V: TRBV10-3
size: many
J: TRBJ2-5

CDR3: CASSDTLAETQYF
DNA: TGTGCCAGCAGTGACACGCTAGCGGAGACCCAGTACTTC
D: .
V: TRBV28
size: many
J: TRBJ2-5

CDR3: CASSLMGHMNTEAFF
DNA: TGTGCCAGCAGCCTCATGGGACATATGAACACTGAAGCTTTCTTT
D: .
V: TRBV6-1
size: many
J: TRBJ1-1

CDR3: CASSQYLNTEAFF
DNA: TGTGCCAGCAGCCAGTACCTGAACACTGAAGCTTTCTTT
D: .
V: TRBV3-1
size: few
J: TRBJ1-1

CDR3: CASSHRVSPDTQYF
DNA: TGTGCCAGCAGCCACAGGGTTAGCCCAGATACGCAGTATTTT
D: .
V: TRBV7-8
size: few
J: TRBJ2-3

CDR3: CASGLSGQSTDTQYF
DNA: TGTGCTAGTGGTTTGTCAGGGCAGAGCACAGATACGCAGTATTTT
D: .
V: TRBV12-5
size: many
J: TRBJ2-3

CDR3: CATSRLASTGELFF
DNA: TGTGCCACCAGTCGACTAGCGAGCACCGGGGAGCTGTTTTTT
D: TRBD2
V: TRBV24-1
size: few
J: TRBJ2-2

CDR3: CASTSGTGGEKLFF
DNA: TGTGCCAGCACTAGCGGGACAGGGGGTGAAAAACTGTTTTTT
D: TRBD1
V: TRBV12-3/TRBV12-4
size: many
J: TRBJ1-4

CDR3: CASSRGQARSGANVLTF
DNA: TGTGCCAGCAGCCGCGGACAGGCTCGCTCTGGGGCCAACGTCCTGACTTTC
D: TRBD1
V: TRBV3-1
size: .
J: TRBJ2-6

CDR3: CAWSKRRTGYVEAFF
DNA: TGTGCCTGGAGTAAAAGGCGGACAGGGTACGTTGAAGCTTTCTTT
D: TRBD1
V: TRBV30
size: many
J: TRBJ1-1

CDR3: CASSLDGGNTIYF
DNA: TGTGCCAGCAGTTTAGACGGTGGAAACACCATATATTTT
D: .
V: TRBV28
size: few
J: TRBJ1-3

CDR3: CASTKDREYYGYTF
DNA: TGTGCCAGCACTAAGGACAGGGAATACTATGGCTACACCTTC
D: TRBD1
V: TRBV6-1
size: many
J: TRBJ1-2

CDR3: CASRIGGNTEAFF
DNA: TGTGCCAGCAGAATAGGGGGGAACACTGAAGCTTTCTTT
D: .
V: TRBV11-2
size: many
J: TRBJ1-1

CDR3: CASSPAIRNSPLHF
DNA: TGTGCCAGCAGCCCAGCTATCCGTAATTCACCCCTCCACTTT
D: .
V: TRBV7-2
size: .
J: TRBJ1-6

CDR3: CASSLDGGDSGANVLTF
DNA: TGTGCCAGCAGTTTAGACGGGGGTGACTCTGGGGCCAACGTCCTGACTTTC
D: .
V: TRBV28
size: many
J: TRBJ2-6

CDR3: CASSLEGQVGELVF
DNA: TGTGCCAGCAGCTTAGAGGGACAGGTCGGGGAGCTGGTTTTT
D: TRBD1
V: TRBV11-2
size: few
J: TRBJ2-2

CDR3: CASSPGSWRETQYF
DNA: TGTGCCAGTAGTCCAGGGTCCTGGAGGGAGACCCAGTACTTC
D: .
V: TRBV19
size: .
J: TRBJ2-5

CDR3: CASSITRETQYF
DNA: TGTGCCAGTAGTATCACCAGGGAGACCCAGTACTTC
D: .
V: TRBV19
size: many
J: TRBJ2-5

CDR3: CATSTLGGASNQPQHF
DNA: TGTGCCACCAGCACCCTTGGGGGGGCCAGCAATCAGCCCCAGCATTTT
D: .
V: TRBV15
size: many
J: TRBJ1-5